This T cell receptor beta chain was captured in a study of cytomegalovirus exposure and HLA in healthy donors. The PCR employed 60 Vbeta primers together with 13 Jbeta primers. Produced via immunoSEQ multiplex PCR; TCRdb's table is partial and in-frame only. This sample yields some 160,000 clones, of which around 73% are seen a single time; about 1.5% belongs to the top ten. Trimming stripped 9 bases from V and 0 bases from J, with 11 bases between. Germline V gene lookup returns CDR1 LNHDA and CDR2 SQIVND (reference sequence). The CDR3 has 13 residues. Sequencing used PBMCs. The rearrangement joins TRBV19 to TRBJ1-1, with D unresolved. This TCR came from a male donor in good health and CMV-seronegative. CDR3: CASRLSMNTEAFF. Here the CDR3 DNA reads TGTGCCAGCAGACTGTCCATGAACACTGAAGCTTTCTTT.